This note documents a single TCR beta chain sequence. Its antigen is unknown. Per-nucleotide qualities are absent, and no much larger clonotype sits a single base away. The protocol used for the library was the immunoSEQ multiplex PCR assay. On the study's bioinformatics: To diagnose cytomegalovirus status from the catalog of TCR beta chain sequences, a statistical classification framework was built. TCRdb obtained this table from immuneACCESS and retained in-frame rearrangements with V and J assigned. These tables miss some clones; where compared with another copy, unresolved V genes account for less than half of the shortfall, and the remainder is unexplained. V, J and clone size were drawn from that table, and D and trimming were deduced from the DNA. This sample holds 140,000 or so clones; 89% were observed only once. The top ten constitute roughly 9.3% of the sample. The data were taken from a study of cytomegalovirus exposure and HLA in healthy donors (TCRdb year 2017). Context from the whole study: According to a later analysis, the 120 or so validation repertoires were produced on the same platform as the 700 or so repertoires of the first cohort. The study was designed to test whether signatures of past pathogen exposure could be identified by cataloging public T cell receptors. To predict cytomegalovirus infection status, the study combined high-throughput TCR immunosequencing, statistical association of individual TCRs with disease status, and machine learning. In addition to the first cohort of 666 subjects, a separate validation cohort of some 120 different subjects was used. Results and caveats for the whole study, not just this receptor: According to the authors, the approach could potentially be generalized to other disease states and immunological phenotypes. In both the original and validation cohorts, the classifier was reported to diagnose cytomegalovirus status with high specificity and sensitivity. Most TCR sequences were observed very rarely across donors, whereas some public TCRs were present in many individuals. All 120 or so repertoires were used to score co-occurrence in the validation cohort in a later analysis, because that analysis had no HLA typing for the cohort. In the study, around 160 TCR beta chains were listed as associated with cytomegalovirus. Of the cluster scores, about 94% were above 0 in a later analysis, which found that TCRs clustered in the first cohort also tended to co-occur in the 120 validation repertoires. In vitro tests confirmed that a few of the cytomegalovirus-associated TCR beta chains recognize cytomegalovirus antigens.

The donors were included in the validation cohort of 130 or so subjects, a group kept apart from the approximately 650-subject first cohort. From the cysteine through the phenylalanine, the CDR3 covers 13 amino acids. The CDR3 DNA has 39 bases and is translated from base 1. Reading the germline V gene gives CDR1 MNHEY and CDR2 SVGAGI. V is cut by 2 bases and J by 6 bases, and the space between the germline ends is 10 bases. The source material was PBMCs. The V and J genes are TRBV6-5 and TRBJ1-1; the D gene is perhaps TRBD1, on 5 matching bases. This clonotype originated in a woman aged 18-29 years in good health and CMV-seropositive. The sequence in DNA is TGTGCCAGCAGTTACGGGGGGAAAGCTGAAGCTTTCTTT. Protein translation: CASSYGGKAEAFF.